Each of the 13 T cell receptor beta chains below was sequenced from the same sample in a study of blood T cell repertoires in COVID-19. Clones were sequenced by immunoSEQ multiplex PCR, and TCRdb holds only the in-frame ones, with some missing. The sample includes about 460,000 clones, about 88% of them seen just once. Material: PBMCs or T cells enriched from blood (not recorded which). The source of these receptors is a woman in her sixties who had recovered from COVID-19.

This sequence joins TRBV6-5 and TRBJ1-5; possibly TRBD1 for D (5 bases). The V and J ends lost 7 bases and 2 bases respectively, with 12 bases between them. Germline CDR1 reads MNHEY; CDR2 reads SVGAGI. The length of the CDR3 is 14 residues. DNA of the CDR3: TGTGCCAGCAACTTAGGGGCAGGCAATCAGCCCCAGCATTTT. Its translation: CASNLGAGNQPQHF.

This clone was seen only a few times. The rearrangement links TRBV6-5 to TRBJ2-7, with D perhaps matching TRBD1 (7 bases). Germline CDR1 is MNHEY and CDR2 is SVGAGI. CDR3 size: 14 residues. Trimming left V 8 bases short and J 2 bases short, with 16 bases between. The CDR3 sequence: CASRAAGGTYEQYV. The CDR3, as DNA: TGTGCCAGCCGCGCGGCAGGGGGGACCTACGAGCAGTACGTC.

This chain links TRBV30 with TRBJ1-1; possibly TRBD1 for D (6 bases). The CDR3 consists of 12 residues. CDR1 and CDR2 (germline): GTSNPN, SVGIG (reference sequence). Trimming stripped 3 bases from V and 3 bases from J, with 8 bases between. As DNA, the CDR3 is TGTGCCTGGAGCGACAGGCACACTGAAGCTTTCTTT. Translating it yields CAWSDRHTEAFF. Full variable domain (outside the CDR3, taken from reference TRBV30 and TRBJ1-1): SQTIHQWPATLVQPVGSPLSLECTVEGTSNPNLYWYRQAAGRGLQLLFYSVGIGQISSEVPQNLSASRPQDRQFILSSKKLLLSDSGFYLCAWSDRHTEAFFGQGTRLTVV.

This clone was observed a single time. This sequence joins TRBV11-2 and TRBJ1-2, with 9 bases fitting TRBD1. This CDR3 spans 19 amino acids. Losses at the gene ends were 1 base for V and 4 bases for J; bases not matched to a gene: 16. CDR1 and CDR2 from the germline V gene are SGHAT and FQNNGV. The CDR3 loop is CASSLVSDRGAPSGYGYTF. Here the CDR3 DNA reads TGTGCCAGCAGCTTAGTGTCAGACAGGGGGGCCCCTTCGGGCTATGGCTACACCTTC.

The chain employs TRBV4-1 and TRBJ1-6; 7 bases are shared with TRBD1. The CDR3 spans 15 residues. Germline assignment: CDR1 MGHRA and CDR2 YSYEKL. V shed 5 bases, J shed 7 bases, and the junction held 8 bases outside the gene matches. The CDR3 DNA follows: TGCGCCAGCAGCACCCGACAGGGACCGAATTCACCCCTCCACTTT. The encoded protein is CASSTRQGPNSPLHF.

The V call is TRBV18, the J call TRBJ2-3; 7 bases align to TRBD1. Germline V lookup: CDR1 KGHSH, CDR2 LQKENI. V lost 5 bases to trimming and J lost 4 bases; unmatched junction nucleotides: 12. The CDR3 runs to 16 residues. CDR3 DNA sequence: TGTGCCAGCTCAGCTACAGGGGCCGGGGTCGCAGATACGCAGTATTTT. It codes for CASSATGAGVADTQYF.

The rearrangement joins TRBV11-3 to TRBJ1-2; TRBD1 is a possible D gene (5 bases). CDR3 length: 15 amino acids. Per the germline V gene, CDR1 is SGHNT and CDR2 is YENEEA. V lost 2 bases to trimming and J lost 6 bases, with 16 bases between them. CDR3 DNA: TGTGCCAGCAGCTTAACGGCAGGGAAGCGGGATGGCTACACCTTC. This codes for CASSLTAGKRDGYTF.

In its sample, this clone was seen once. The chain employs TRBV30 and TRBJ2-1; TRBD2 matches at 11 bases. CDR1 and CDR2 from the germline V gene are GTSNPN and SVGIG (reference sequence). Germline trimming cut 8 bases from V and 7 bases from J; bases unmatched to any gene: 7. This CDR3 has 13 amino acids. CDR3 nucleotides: TGTGCCCAGGGCACTAGCGGGGGAAATGAGCAGTTCTTC. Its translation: CAQGTSGGNEQFF.

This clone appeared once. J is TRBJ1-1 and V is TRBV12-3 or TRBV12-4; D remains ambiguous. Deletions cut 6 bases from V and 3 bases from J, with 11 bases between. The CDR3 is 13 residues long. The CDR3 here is CASSPRRDTEAFF. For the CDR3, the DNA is TGTGCCAGCAGCCCCCGGAGGGACACTGAAGCTTTCTTT.

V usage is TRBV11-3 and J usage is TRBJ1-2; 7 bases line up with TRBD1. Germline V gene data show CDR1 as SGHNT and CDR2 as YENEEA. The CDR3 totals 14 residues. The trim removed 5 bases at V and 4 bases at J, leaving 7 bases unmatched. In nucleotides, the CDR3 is TGTGCCAGCAGCCTGAGAGGGGGCAGCTATGGCTACACCTTC. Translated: CASSLRGGSYGYTF.

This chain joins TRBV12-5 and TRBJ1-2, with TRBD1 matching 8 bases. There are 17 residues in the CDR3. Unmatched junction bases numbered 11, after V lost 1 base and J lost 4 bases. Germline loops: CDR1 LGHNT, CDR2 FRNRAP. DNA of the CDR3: TGTGCTAGTGGTTTGGAAGAGATAGACAGGGGAGGCTATGGCTACACCTTC. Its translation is CASGLEEIDRGGYGYTF. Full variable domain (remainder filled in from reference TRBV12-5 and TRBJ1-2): DARVTQTPRHKVTEMGQEVTMRCQPILGHNTVFWYRQTMMQGLELLAYFRNRAPLDDSGMPKDRFSAEMPDATLATLKIQPSEPRDSAVYFCASGLEEIDRGGYGYTFGSGTRLTVV.

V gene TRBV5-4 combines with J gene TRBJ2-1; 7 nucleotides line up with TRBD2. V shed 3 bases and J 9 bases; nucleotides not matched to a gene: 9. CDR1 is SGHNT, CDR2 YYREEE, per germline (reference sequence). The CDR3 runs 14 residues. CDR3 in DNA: TGTGCCAGCAGCTCCCGGGAGGCTTCGGGTGAGCAGTTCTTC. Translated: CASSSREASGEQFF.

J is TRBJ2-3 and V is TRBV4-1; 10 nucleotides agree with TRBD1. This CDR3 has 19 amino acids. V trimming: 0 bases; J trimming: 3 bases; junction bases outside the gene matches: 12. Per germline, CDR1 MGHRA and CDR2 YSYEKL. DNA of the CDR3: TGCGCCAGCAGCCAAGACTGGGGACCGGGACAGGGGATGACAGATACGCAGTATTTT. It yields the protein CASSQDWGPGQGMTDTQYF.